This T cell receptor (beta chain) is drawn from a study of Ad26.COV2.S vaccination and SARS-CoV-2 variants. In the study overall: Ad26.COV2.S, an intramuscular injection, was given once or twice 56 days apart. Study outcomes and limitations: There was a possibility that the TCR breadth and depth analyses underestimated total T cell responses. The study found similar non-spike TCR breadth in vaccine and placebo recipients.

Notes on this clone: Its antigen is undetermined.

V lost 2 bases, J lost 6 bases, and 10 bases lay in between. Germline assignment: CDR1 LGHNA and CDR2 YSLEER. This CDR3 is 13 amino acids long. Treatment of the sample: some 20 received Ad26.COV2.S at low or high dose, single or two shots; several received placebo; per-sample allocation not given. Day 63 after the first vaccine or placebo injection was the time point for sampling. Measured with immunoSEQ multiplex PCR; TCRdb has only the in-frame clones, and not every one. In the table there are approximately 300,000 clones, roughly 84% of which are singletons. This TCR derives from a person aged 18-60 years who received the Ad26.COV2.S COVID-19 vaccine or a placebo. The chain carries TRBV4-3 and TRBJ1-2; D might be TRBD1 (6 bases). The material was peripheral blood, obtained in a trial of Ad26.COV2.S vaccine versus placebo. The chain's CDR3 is CASSQSAGDGYTF. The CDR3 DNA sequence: TGCGCCAGCAGCCAAAGCGCAGGGGATGGCTACACCTTC.